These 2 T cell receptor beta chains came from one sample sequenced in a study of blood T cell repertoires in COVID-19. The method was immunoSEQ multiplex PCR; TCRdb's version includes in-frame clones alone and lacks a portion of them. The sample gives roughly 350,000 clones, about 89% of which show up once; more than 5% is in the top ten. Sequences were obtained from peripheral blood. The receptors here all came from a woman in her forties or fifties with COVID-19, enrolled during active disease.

Here the CDR3 reads CASSFVAGGVRNTQYF. The CDR3 nucleotides are TGTGCCAGCAGCTTTGTAGCGGGAGGAGTACGAAATACGCAGTATTTT. The chain links TRBV11-2 to TRBJ2-3; 10 nucleotides line up with TRBD2. The junction had 10 bases not matched to a gene; V was cut back by 3 bases and J by 7 bases. The CDR3 is 16 residues long. Per germline, CDR1 SGHAT and CDR2 FQNNGV.

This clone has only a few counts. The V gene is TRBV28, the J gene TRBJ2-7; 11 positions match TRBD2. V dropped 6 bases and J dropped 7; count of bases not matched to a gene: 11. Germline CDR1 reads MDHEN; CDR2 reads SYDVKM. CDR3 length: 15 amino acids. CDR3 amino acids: CASRPIAGGPEEQYF. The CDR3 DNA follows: TGTGCCAGCAGACCTATAGCGGGAGGGCCGGAAGAGCAGTACTTC. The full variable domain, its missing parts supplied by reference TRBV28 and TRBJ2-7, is DVKVTQSSRYLVKRTGEKVFLECVQDMDHENMFWYRQDPGLGLRLIYFSYDVKMKEKGDIPEGYSVSREKKERFSLILESASTNQTSMYLCASRPIAGGPEEQYFGPGTRLTVT.